This T cell receptor (beta chain) was captured in a study of early T cells in non-severe SARS-CoV-2 infection. Study-level background: Sequencing targeted bulk RNA from unsorted whole blood, leaving chains unpaired.

A few counts support this clonotype. The target antigen is unknown. Looked up from germline, CDR1 is DFQATT and CDR2 is SNEGSKA (reference sequence). Trimming cost V 3 bases and J 1 base, with 9 bases left between them. This CDR3 has 13 residues. Study-wide findings and caveats: Private and CD4 specificities were missed by VDJdb matching, which favored anti-spike CD8 responses.

Individual cDNA molecules each received unique molecular identifiers attached to them. MiXCR, run by TCRdb on the 5' RACE reads, gives a single entry per CDR3 protein. The table shows tens of thousands of distinct CDR3 sequences, with about 15% occurring only once. This sequence originates from an adult who was a healthcare worker with PCR-confirmed SARS-CoV-2 infection or an uninfected control (not recorded which). The chain recombines TRBV20-1 with TRBJ1-1, with D perhaps matching TRBD1 (5 bases). Material for sequencing was whole blood. The CDR3 is CSASNGANTEAFF. In DNA, the CDR3 is TGCAGTGCTAGCAACGGGGCGAACACTGAAGCTTTCTTT.